The sequence of this TCR beta chain was determined in a study of OX40 agonist ivuxolimab in advanced cancers. Study-level background: The drug used for patients, ivuxolimab, was an agonistic anti-OX40 (CD134) antibody. Study-wide findings and caveats: Low levels of normalized T-cell clonal expansion also appeared in some nonresponders. The study found among the lowest clonal expansion in partial responders at 0.1-3.0 mg/kg.

Trimming cost V 0 bases and J 0 bases, with 7 bases left between them. Germline CDR1 and CDR2: SGHRS and YFSETQ. The CDR3 covers 14 residues. Using immunoSEQ multiplex PCR, the repertoire was profiled, and TCRdb retains in-frame clones only, with some absent. The sample yields 100,000 or so clones, about 96% seen once. A remark on this clone: Its antigen is undetermined.

Individuals having autoimmune disease history or systemic immunosuppression were not enrolled. Sample: CD4+ or CD8+ T cells sorted from blood, taken in a trial of the OX40 agonist ivuxolimab. V usage is TRBV5-1 and J usage is TRBJ2-7, with D unclear. The TCR was taken from an adult with an advanced solid tumor such as melanoma, head and neck, liver or kidney cancer. The CDR3 sequence: CASSLVQSSYEQYF. The CDR3 DNA reads TGCGCCAGCAGCTTGGTACAAAGCTCCTACGAGCAGTACTTC. Full variable domain (outside the CDR3, taken from reference TRBV5-1 and TRBJ2-7): KAGVTQTPRYLIKTRGQQVTLSCSPISGHRSVSWYQQTPGQGLQFLFEYFSETQRNKGNFPGRFSGRQFSNSRSEMNVSTLELGDSALYLCASSLVQSSYEQYFGPGTRLTVT.